This T cell receptor beta chain was recovered during a study of blood T cells in healthy people across ages. Whole-study findings and limits: The study could not conclusively compare naive and antigen-experienced cells, given its unsorted PBMCs.

Points on this clonotype: As yet, its antigen is unknown. This may arise from a read error, as a much more abundant clone is one base away.

PCR was performed a second time for roughly 6 to 12 cycles using a sample-barcoded 5' primer and a J-beta primer mix. TCRdb re-derived calls from the 5' RACE reads in MiXCR, one entry per CDR3 protein. The table includes more than 800,000 distinct CDR3 sequences, less than 35% detected once. Germline CDR1 is DFQATT and CDR2 is SNEGSKA (reference sequence). The CDR3 spans 15 residues. V was trimmed by 5 bases and J by 0 bases, leaving 14 bases between them. Total RNA extraction produced at least 5.5 micrograms (per sample) for the study. This sequence was found in a woman at least 80 years old in good health. This chain connects TRBV20-1 to TRBJ2-1; D not certain. Sequencing was done on a sample of blood. The CDR3 region is CSARRPESSYNEQFF. The CDR3 DNA reads TGCAGTGCTCGCCGTCCGGAGAGCTCCTACAATGAGCAGTTCTTC.